The 16 T cell receptor beta chains in this list originate from one sample, sequenced in a study of identical twins. Via MiXCR, TCRdb re-called the 5' RACE reads, giving one row per CDR3 protein. The top ten clones hold around 1.7% of a sample with more than 650,000 distinct CDR3 sequences, 5.5% to 6.5% of them seen once. The specimen was naive T cells sorted from blood. The receptor source for this set is a man aged 18 to 35 in good health.

This clonotype was counted many times. The chain couples TRBV7-7 to TRBJ1-3; D perhaps matches TRBD1 (5 bases). Between the trimmed V and J ends, which lost 1 base and 6 bases, there was a span of 10 bases. This CDR3 contains 14 residues. The V gene's germline CDR1 is SSHAT and CDR2 FNYEAQ (reference sequence). The DNA for the CDR3 is TGTGCCAGCAGCTTAGGCCCGGGGGAAAACACCATATATTTT. Its translation: CASSLGPGENTIYF.

This clonotype occurred many times. V usage is TRBV5-1 and J usage is TRBJ2-1, with 13 bases aligning to TRBD2. Germline V gives CDR1 SGHRS, CDR2 YFSETQ. Trimming took 0 bases from V and 8 from J; bases not matched to a gene: 2. The CDR3 is 15 residues long. DNA for the CDR3: TGCGCCAGCAGCTTGGGGACTAGCGGGAGATATGAGCAGTTCTTC. It is translated as CASSLGTSGRYEQFF.

The chain carries TRBV27 and TRBJ1-2, with TRBD1 as a possible D gene (5 bases). V was pared by 3 bases and J by 3 bases, with 11 bases between. The CDR3 contains 14 residues. The germline gives CDR1 MNHEY, CDR2 SMNVEV (reference sequence). The CDR3 sequence: CASSFRRGDYGYTF. CDR3 bases: TGTGCCAGCAGTTTTCGGAGGGGTGACTATGGCTACACCTTC.

This clonotype came up many times. The chain recombines TRBV7-9 with TRBJ2-1, with D possibly TRBD2 on 6 matching bases. In germline, CDR1 is SEHNR, CDR2 FQNEAQ (reference sequence). V was clipped by 0 bases and J by 8 bases, with 14 bases between them. This CDR3 contains 15 residues. CDR3 residues: CASSLAAGSWDEQFF. The DNA for the CDR3 is TGTGCCAGCAGCTTAGCTGCGGGATCATGGGATGAGCAGTTCTTC.

This clonotype was seen a handful of times. The gene calls are TRBV3-1 and TRBJ1-1, with D uncertain. V shed 6 bases and J shed 1 base, with 15 bases lying between them. The CDR3 has 15 amino acids. Germline CDR1 LGHDT, CDR2 YNNKEL (reference sequence). CDR3 nucleotides: TGTGCCAGCAGGCAACAAGCGATACAGAACACTGAAGCTTTCTTT. Translating it yields CASRQQAIQNTEAFF. Full variable domain (remainder filled in from reference TRBV3-1 and TRBJ1-1): DTAVSQTPKYLVTQMGNDKSIKCEQNLGHDTMYWYKQDSKKFLKIMFSYNNKELIINETVPNRFSPKSPDKAHLNLHINSLELGDSAVYFCASRQQAIQNTEAFFGQGTRLTVV.

This clonotype was counted ten times or more. The J gene is TRBJ1-1, the V gene TRBV9; unclear D gene. The CDR3 is 14 amino acids. V gave up 0 bases and J gave up 0 bases, with 6 bases separating them. Germline lookup yields CDR1 SGDLS and CDR2 YYNGEE. CDR3 in amino acids: CASSVGTVNTEAFF. Here the CDR3 DNA reads TGTGCCAGCAGCGTAGGGACGGTGAACACTGAAGCTTTCTTT.

This clonotype was picked up a small number of times. CDR3 sequence: CASRSTGAAGNTIYF. DNA of the CDR3: TGTGCCAGCAGGTCTACGGGGGCGGCTGGAAACACCATATATTTT. This chain joins TRBV6-1 and TRBJ1-3, with D perhaps TRBD1 (6 bases). The CDR3 covers 15 residues. Per germline, CDR1 MNHNS and CDR2 SASEGT. Trimming pared 6 bases from V and 2 bases from J, leaving 14 bases between.

The V call is TRBV5-1, the J call TRBJ1-2; D is possibly TRBD1 (6 bases). Germline values: CDR1 SGHRS, CDR2 YFSETQ. There are 14 residues in the CDR3. V lost 4 bases to trimming and J lost 6 bases, with 16 bases between them. The CDR3 loop reads CASSPAGGVDGYTF. CDR3 DNA sequence: TGCGCCAGCAGCCCTGCGGGGGGCGTTGATGGCTACACCTTC.

The rearrangement joins TRBV23-1 to TRBJ2-1; D is possibly TRBD1 or TRBD2 (5 bases each). TRBV23-1 is reported as an ORF; its role is uncertain. The CDR3 extends over 16 amino acids. Deletions cut 0 bases from V and 5 bases from J, with 14 bases between. The CDR3 is CASSQSQGLGHNEQFF. The CDR3 DNA sequence: TGCGCCAGCAGTCAATCTCAGGGATTGGGACACAATGAGCAGTTCTTC.

In this sample, this clonotype turned up many times. The J gene is TRBJ2-1, the V gene TRBV5-1; D is undetermined. The CDR3 covers 12 residues. Germline lookup yields CDR1 SGHRS and CDR2 YFSETQ. V was trimmed by 5 bases and J by 6 bases, leaving 9 bases between them. CDR3 region: CASSSVSNEQFF. The CDR3 DNA sequence: TGCGCCAGCAGTTCGGTAAGCAATGAGCAGTTCTTC.

The chain combines TRBV9 with TRBJ2-2; no clear D. The germline CDR1 and CDR2 sequences are SGDLS and YYNGEE. This CDR3 is 15 amino acids long. V lost 4 bases and J 5 bases, leaving 15 bases between the germline ends. The DNA of the CDR3 is TGTGCCAGCAGCCCCAGGATGGCCGAGACCGGGGAGCTGTTTTTT. Residues: CASSPRMAETGELFF.

The chain couples TRBV18 to TRBJ2-7; 9 bases are shared with TRBD1. Per the germline V gene, CDR1 is KGHSH and CDR2 is LQKENI. The junction had 11 bases not matched to a gene; V was cut back by 2 bases and J by 9 bases. The CDR3 extends over 15 amino acids. The CDR3 protein is CASSPKGTGPLVQYF. The CDR3 DNA reads TGTGCCAGCTCACCAAAGGGGACAGGGCCCCTCGTGCAGTACTTC.

Many counts were recorded for this clonotype. J is TRBJ1-1 and V is TRBV29-1; no definite D call. From germline, CDR1 is SQVTM and CDR2 ANQGSEA. The CDR3 is made up of 12 amino acids. With 4 bases removed from V and 1 base from J, the gap between germline ends came to 7 bases. The CDR3 sequence: CSVGIANTEAFF. Here the CDR3 DNA reads TGCAGCGTTGGTATCGCGAACACTGAAGCTTTCTTT.

This clonotype was detected only a few times. This sequence joins TRBV24-1 and TRBJ2-5; 7 bases are shared with TRBD1. CDR3 length equals 15 residues. Trimming cost V 7 bases and J 4 bases; bases outside gene matches: 11. CDR1 and CDR2 from the germline V gene are KGHDR and SFDVKD. The DNA for the CDR3 is TGTGCCACCAGCCAACCGGACAGGCTGACAGAGACCCAGTACTTC. Its translation is CATSQPDRLTETQYF.

This clonotype showed up many times. This chain uses TRBV10-3 with TRBJ2-1, with a possible D match to TRBD2 (6 bases). CDR1 is ENHRY, CDR2 SYGVKD, per germline. CDR3 size: 14 residues. Trimming left V 5 bases short and J 8 bases short, with 16 bases between. CDR3 bases: TGTGCCATCAGTCGGGGGAGTAAGAACCATGAGCAGTTCTTC. It yields the protein CAISRGSKNHEQFF.

In this sample, this clonotype turned up many times. The J gene is TRBJ2-2, the V gene TRBV11-1; a weak D match, TRBD1 (6 bases). The CDR3 sequence is 19 residues long. Germline V CDR1 and CDR2: SGHAT, FQDESV (reference sequence). With 2 bases removed from V and 0 bases from J, the gap between germline ends came to 19 bases. The CDR3 bases are TGTGCCAGCAGCTTATTTGGGACACCCAGCCACGCGAACACCGGGGAGCTGTTTTTT. Translating it yields CASSLFGTPSHANTGELFF.